A selection of T cell receptor beta chains follows, all from one sample in a study of control samples from healthy donors and cancer patients. Clones were read by immunoSEQ multiplex PCR, and TCRdb kept only the in-frame ones, dropping some. The data hold 50,000 to 55,000 clones, with around nine tenths observed a single time. Sequenced sample: PBMCs. These receptors all come from a man between 40 and 49 years old with colorectal cancer. The CDR3 runs from the conserved cysteine through the conserved F or W. Each record gives: J gene, V gene, D gene, clone size, CDR3 protein, CDR3 DNA. D genes are given only for firm matches. Clone size, where shown, is once, few, many, or a class for clones that have expanded.

j_call: TRBJ2-7; v_call: TRBV4-2; d_call: .; clone_size: .; cdr3_aa: CASSQFPGYEQYF; cdr3_nt: TGTGCCAGCAGCCAATTCCCCGGCTACGAGCAGTACTTC
j_call: TRBJ1-1; v_call: TRBV7-2; d_call: .; clone_size: once; cdr3_aa: CASSLSGNTEAFF; cdr3_nt: TGTGCCAGCAGCTTAAGTGGCAACACTGAAGCTTTCTTT
j_call: TRBJ2-1; v_call: TRBV7-9; d_call: .; clone_size: once; cdr3_aa: CASQTLVRGRQFF; cdr3_nt: TGTGCCAGTCAAACCTTGGTACGGGGGCGGCAGTTCTTC
j_call: TRBJ2-4; v_call: TRBV4-3; d_call: TRBD1; clone_size: .; cdr3_aa: CASSQGGQGNIQYF; cdr3_nt: TGCGCCAGCAGCCAAGGGGGACAGGGAAACATTCAGTACTTC
j_call: TRBJ1-1; v_call: TRBV19; d_call: .; clone_size: once; cdr3_aa: CASRFEANTEAFF; cdr3_nt: TGTGCCAGTAGATTTGAGGCTAACACTGAAGCTTTCTTT
j_call: TRBJ2-5; v_call: TRBV10-3; d_call: TRBD2; clone_size: .; cdr3_aa: CAIRASGEGETQYF; cdr3_nt: TGTGCCATCCGGGCTAGCGGGGAAGGGGAGACCCAGTACTTC
j_call: TRBJ1-3; v_call: TRBV30; d_call: TRBD1; clone_size: once; cdr3_aa: CAWSRTGGNTIYF; cdr3_nt: TGTGCCTGGAGTCGGACAGGGGGAAACACCATATATTTT
j_call: TRBJ1-1; v_call: TRBV3-1/TRBV3-2; d_call: .; clone_size: .; cdr3_aa: CASSQGLGGRSTEAFF; cdr3_nt: TGTGCCAGCAGCCAAGGGTTGGGAGGGAGGTCCACTGAAGCTTTCTTT
j_call: TRBJ2-3; v_call: TRBV27; d_call: TRBD1; clone_size: .; cdr3_aa: CASSIRGPSSTDTQYF; cdr3_nt: TGTGCCAGCAGTATCAGGGGGCCCTCTAGCACAGATACGCAGTATTTT
j_call: TRBJ1-2; v_call: TRBV6-5; d_call: .; clone_size: .; cdr3_aa: CASVGRAEGLGGYTF; cdr3_nt: TGTGCCAGCGTGGGGAGGGCGGAGGGGCTGGGTGGCTACACCTTC
j_call: TRBJ1-3; v_call: TRBV5-4; d_call: TRBD1; clone_size: .; cdr3_aa: CASSLEPRTGSGNTIYF; cdr3_nt: TGTGCCAGCAGCTTGGAACCACGGACAGGCTCTGGAAACACCATATATTTT
j_call: TRBJ2-7; v_call: TRBV4-1; d_call: .; clone_size: .; cdr3_aa: CASSQVPTYEQYF; cdr3_nt: TGCGCCAGCAGCCAAGTCCCCACCTACGAGCAGTACTTC
j_call: TRBJ1-6; v_call: TRBV2; d_call: TRBD1; clone_size: .; cdr3_aa: CASSWTGEIYNSPLHF; cdr3_nt: TGTGCCAGCAGTTGGACAGGGGAAATCTATAATTCACCCCTCCACTTT
j_call: TRBJ2-7; v_call: TRBV27; d_call: TRBD2; clone_size: .; cdr3_aa: CASSLLAGRYEQYF; cdr3_nt: TGTGCCAGCAGTTTACTAGCGGGACGCTACGAGCAGTACTTC
j_call: TRBJ1-6; v_call: TRBV2; d_call: TRBD1; clone_size: few; cdr3_aa: CASTLVEGQGLPLHF; cdr3_nt: TGTGCCAGCACTCTTGTTGAAGGACAGGGCCTTCCCCTCCACTTT
j_call: TRBJ1-2; v_call: TRBV2; d_call: TRBD1; clone_size: .; cdr3_aa: CASSTIFRDREGKTF; cdr3_nt: TGTGCCAGCAGTACTATCTTCCGGGACAGGGAAGGGAAGACCTTC
j_call: TRBJ2-7; v_call: TRBV6-6; d_call: .; clone_size: once; cdr3_aa: CATPNRSGTDF; cdr3_nt: TGTGCCACCCCCAACCGATCTGGAACCGACTTC
j_call: TRBJ2-6; v_call: TRBV19; d_call: .; clone_size: .; cdr3_aa: CASSIEGTYGSGANVLTF; cdr3_nt: TGTGCCAGTAGTATAGAGGGGACATACGGCTCTGGGGCCAACGTCCTGACTTTC
j_call: TRBJ2-6; v_call: TRBV4-1; d_call: TRBD2; clone_size: .; cdr3_aa: CASSQGSSGRRGANVLTF; cdr3_nt: TGCGCCAGCAGCCAAGGAAGTAGCGGGAGACGTGGGGCCAACGTCCTGACTTTC
j_call: TRBJ2-5; v_call: TRBV7-9; d_call: TRBD2; clone_size: .; cdr3_aa: CASSSYGTTERETQYF; cdr3_nt: TGTGCCAGCAGCAGTTACGGGACTACGGAGAGAGAGACCCAGTACTTC
j_call: TRBJ1-4; v_call: TRBV29-1; d_call: .; clone_size: .; cdr3_aa: CSVEAGAGGEKLFF; cdr3_nt: TGCAGCGTTGAAGCAGGTGCTGGGGGTGAAAAACTGTTTTTT
j_call: TRBJ2-7; v_call: TRBV30; d_call: TRBD2; clone_size: .; cdr3_aa: CAWTSGTNYEQYF; cdr3_nt: TGTGCCTGGACATCCGGGACTAACTACGAGCAGTACTTC
j_call: TRBJ2-2; v_call: TRBV24-1; d_call: .; clone_size: few; cdr3_aa: CATSDQWTLSGDKPNTGELFF; cdr3_nt: TGTGCCACCAGTGACCAATGGACCCTAAGTGGCGACAAACCGAACACCGGGGAGCTGTTTTTT
j_call: TRBJ1-1; v_call: TRBV5-1; d_call: .; clone_size: .; cdr3_aa: CASSLAKGLAVTEAFF; cdr3_nt: TGCGCCAGCAGCTTGGCCAAGGGGCTCGCGGTCACTGAAGCTTTCTTT